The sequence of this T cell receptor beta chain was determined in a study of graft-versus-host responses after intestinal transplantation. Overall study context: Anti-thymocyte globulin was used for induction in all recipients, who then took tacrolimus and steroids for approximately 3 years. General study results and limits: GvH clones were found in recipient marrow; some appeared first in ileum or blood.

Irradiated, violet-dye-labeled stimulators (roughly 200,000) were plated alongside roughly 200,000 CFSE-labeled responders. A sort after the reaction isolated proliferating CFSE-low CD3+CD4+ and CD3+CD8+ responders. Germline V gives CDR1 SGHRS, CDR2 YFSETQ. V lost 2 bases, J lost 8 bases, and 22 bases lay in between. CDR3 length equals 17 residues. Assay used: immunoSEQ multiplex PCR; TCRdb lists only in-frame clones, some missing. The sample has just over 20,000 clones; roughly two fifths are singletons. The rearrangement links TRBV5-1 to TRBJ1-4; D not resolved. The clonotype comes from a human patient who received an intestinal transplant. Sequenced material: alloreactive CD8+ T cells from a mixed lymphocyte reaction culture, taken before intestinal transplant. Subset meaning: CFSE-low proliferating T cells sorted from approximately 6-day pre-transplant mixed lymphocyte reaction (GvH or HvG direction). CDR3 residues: CASSFNPAPKRREKLFF. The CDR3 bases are TGCGCCAGCAGCTTCAACCCGGCCCCCAAAAGGAGGGAAAAACTGTTTTTT.